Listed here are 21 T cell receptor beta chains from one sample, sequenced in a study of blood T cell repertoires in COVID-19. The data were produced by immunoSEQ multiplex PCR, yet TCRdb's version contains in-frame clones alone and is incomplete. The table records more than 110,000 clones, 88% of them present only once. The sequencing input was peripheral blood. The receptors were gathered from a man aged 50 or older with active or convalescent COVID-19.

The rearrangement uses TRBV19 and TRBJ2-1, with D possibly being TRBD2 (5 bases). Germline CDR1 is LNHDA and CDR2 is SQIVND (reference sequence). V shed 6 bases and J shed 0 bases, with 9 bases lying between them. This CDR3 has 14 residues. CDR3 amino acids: CASSGGRSYNEQFF. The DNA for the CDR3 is TGTGCCAGTAGCGGAGGCCGCTCCTACAATGAGCAGTTCTTC.

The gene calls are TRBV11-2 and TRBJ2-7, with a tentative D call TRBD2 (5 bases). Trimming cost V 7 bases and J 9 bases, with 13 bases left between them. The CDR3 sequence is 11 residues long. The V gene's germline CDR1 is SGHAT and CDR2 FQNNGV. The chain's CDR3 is CASTLNAGQYF. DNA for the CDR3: TGTGCCAGCACCCTTAACGCGGGGCAGTACTTC.

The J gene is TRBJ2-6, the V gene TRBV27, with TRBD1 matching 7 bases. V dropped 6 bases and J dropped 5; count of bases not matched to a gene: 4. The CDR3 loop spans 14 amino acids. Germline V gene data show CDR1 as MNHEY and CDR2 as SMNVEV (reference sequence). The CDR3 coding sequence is TGTGCCAGCAGACAGGGACAGCGGGCCAACGTCCTGACTTTC. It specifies CASRQGQRANVLTF.

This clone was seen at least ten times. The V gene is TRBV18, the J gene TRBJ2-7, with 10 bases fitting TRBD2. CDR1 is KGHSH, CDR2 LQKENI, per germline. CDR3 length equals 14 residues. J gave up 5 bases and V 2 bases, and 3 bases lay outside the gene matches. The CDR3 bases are TGTGCCAGCTCACCAGCCGGACTAGCGGACGAGCAGTACTTC. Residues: CASSPAGLADEQYF.

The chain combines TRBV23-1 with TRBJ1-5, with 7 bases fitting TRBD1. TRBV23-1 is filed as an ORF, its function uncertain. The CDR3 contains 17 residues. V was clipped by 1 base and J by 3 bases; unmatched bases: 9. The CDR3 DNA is TGCGCCAGCAGTCAATACAGGGGAGGATCGAACAATCAGCCCCAGCATTTT. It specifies CASSQYRGGSNNQPQHF.

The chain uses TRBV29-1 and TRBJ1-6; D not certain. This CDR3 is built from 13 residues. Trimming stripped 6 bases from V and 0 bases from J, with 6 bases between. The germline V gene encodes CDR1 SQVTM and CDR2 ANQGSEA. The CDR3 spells CSVGSSYNSPLHF. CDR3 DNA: TGCAGCGTCGGGAGCTCCTATAATTCACCCCTCCACTTT.

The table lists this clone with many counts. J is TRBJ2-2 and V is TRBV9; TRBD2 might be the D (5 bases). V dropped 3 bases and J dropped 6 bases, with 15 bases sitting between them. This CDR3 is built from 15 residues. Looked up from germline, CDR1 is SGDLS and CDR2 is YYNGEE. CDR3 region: CASSADYYNAGELFF. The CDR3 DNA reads TGTGCCAGCAGCGCCGACTACTATAACGCCGGGGAGCTGTTTTTT. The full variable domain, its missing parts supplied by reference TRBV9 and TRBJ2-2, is DSGVTQTPKHLITATGQRVTLRCSPRSGDLSVYWYQQSLDQGLQFLIQYYNGEERAKGNILERFSAQQFPDLHSELNLSSLELGDSALYFCASSADYYNAGELFFGEGSRLTVL.

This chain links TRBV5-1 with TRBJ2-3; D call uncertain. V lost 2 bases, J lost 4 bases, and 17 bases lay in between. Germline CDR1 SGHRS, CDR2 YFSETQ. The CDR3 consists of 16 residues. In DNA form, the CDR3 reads TGCGCCAGCAGCTTTTCCCCCAGCCGACAATCAGATACGCAGTATTTT. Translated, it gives CASSFSPSRQSDTQYF.

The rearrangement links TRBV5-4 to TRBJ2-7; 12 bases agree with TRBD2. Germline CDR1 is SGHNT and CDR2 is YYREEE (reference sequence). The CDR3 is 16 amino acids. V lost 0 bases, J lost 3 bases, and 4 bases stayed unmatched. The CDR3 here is CASSLDASGRGYEQYF. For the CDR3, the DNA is TGTGCCAGCAGCTTGGACGCTAGCGGGAGGGGCTACGAGCAGTACTTC.

The CDR3: CASSLGQPKLAGPYNEQFF. The CDR3 DNA is TGCGCCAGCAGCTTGGGACAGCCTAAGCTAGCGGGGCCCTACAATGAGCAGTTCTTC. J is TRBJ2-1 and V is TRBV5-1; 9 bases match TRBD2. The CDR3 is 19 residues long. V shed 0 bases, J shed 2 bases, and the junction held 12 bases outside the gene matches. Germline lookup yields CDR1 SGHRS and CDR2 YFSETQ.

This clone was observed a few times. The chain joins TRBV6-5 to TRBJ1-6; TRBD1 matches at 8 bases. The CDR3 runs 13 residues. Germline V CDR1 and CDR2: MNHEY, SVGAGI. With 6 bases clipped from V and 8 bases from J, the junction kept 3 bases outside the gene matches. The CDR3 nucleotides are TGTGCCAGCAGGGACAGGGACCATTCACCCCTCCACTTT. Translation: CASRDRDHSPLHF.

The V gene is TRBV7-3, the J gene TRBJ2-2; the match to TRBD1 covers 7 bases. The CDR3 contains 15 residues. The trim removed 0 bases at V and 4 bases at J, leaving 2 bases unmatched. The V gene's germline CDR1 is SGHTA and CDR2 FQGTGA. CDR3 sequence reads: CASSLTTGSTGELFF. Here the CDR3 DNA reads TGTGCCAGCAGCTTAACGACAGGGAGCACCGGGGAGCTGTTTTTT.

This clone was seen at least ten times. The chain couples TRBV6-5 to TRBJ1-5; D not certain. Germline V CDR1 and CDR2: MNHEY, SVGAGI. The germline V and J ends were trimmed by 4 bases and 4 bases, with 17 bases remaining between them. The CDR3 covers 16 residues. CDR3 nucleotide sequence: TGTGCCAGCAGTTCGTCGCAAGCGACGGGAAATCAGCCCCAGCATTTT. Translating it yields CASSSSQATGNQPQHF.

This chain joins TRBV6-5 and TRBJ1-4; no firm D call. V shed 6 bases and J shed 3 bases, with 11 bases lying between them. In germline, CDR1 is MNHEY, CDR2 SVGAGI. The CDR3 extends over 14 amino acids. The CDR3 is CASSRASSNEKLFF. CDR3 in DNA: TGTGCCAGCAGCCGCGCTAGCTCTAATGAAAAACTGTTTTTT.

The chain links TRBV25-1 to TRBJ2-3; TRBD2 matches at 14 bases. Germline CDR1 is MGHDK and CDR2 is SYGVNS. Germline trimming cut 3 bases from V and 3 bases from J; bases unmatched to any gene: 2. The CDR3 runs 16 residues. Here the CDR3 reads CASSEGLAGATDTQYF. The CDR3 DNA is TGTGCCAGCAGTGAGGGACTAGCGGGAGCTACAGATACGCAGTATTTT.

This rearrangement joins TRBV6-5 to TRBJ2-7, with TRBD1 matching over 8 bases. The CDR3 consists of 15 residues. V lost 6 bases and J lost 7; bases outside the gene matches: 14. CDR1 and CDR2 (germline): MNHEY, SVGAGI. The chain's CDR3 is CASSPPDRVVEEQYF. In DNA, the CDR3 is TGTGCCAGCAGCCCGCCGGACAGGGTTGTAGAAGAGCAGTACTTC.

CDR3 amino acids: CASSLTTGDKAFF. CDR3 sequence (DNA): TGTGCCAGCAGTTTAACGACAGGGGATAAAGCTTTCTTT. The J gene is TRBJ1-1, the V gene TRBV12-3 or TRBV12-4; 8 bases are a match to TRBD1. V shed 2 bases, J shed 9 bases, and the junction held 5 bases outside the gene matches. This CDR3 contains 13 residues.

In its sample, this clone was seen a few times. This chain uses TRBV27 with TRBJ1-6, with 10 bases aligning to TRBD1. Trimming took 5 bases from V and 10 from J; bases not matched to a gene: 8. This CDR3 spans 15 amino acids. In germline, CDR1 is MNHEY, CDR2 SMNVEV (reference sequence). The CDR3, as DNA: TGTGCCAGCAGTCGGGACAGGGGAATCTGGTCACCCCTCCACTTT. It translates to CASSRDRGIWSPLHF.

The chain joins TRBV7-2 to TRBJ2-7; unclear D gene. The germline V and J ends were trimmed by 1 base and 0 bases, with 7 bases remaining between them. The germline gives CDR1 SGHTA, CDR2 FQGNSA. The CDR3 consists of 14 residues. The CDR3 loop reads CASSLGFSSYEQYF. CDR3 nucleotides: TGTGCCAGCAGCTTAGGGTTTAGCTCCTACGAGCAGTACTTC.

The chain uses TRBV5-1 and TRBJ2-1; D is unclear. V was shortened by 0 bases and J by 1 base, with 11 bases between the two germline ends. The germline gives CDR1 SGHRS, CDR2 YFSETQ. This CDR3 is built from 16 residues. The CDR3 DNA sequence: TGCGCCAGCAGCTTGGGGCTGGCCCCTTCCTACAATGAGCAGTTCTTC. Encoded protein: CASSLGLAPSYNEQFF.

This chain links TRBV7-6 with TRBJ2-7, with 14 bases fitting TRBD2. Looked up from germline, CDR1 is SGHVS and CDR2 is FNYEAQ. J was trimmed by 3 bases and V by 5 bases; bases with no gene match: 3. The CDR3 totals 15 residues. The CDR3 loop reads CASSGGTSGSYEQYF. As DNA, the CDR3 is TGTGCCAGCAGCGGAGGGACTAGCGGGAGCTACGAGCAGTACTTC.